Below are 24 T cell receptor beta chains sequenced from a single sample in a study of T-cell reconstitution after alpha-beta-depleted transplantation in children (TCRdb year 2016). This specimen's treatment or condition label, per the study, means: allogeneic hematopoietic cell transplantation with graft depleted of TCRalphabeta T cells and CD19 B cells. The receptor library was made with PCR. The sequencer was an Illumina HiSeq 2500. To normalize quantification of the TCRbeta repertoire, the TCR libraries were built with molecular barcoding that relied on unique molecular identifiers. The public reads were quality trimmed at Q25 with fastp and then assembled into clones with MiXCR by TCRdb, keeping productive beta chains. Every entry covers one CDR3 protein and lists the most common genes and DNA from its rows. This sample has 60,000 to 100,000 distinct CDR3 sequences in its table, and 15% to 20% of those were observed once. 40% to 65% of the sample lies in the top ten.

This material consisted of PBMCs, mostly from graft donor cells, taken 360 days after TCRalphabeta/CD19-depleted stem cell transplant. The receptors here all came from a male patient under 10 years old who had a stem cell transplant for acute lymphoblastic leukemia, so the T cells may come from the graft donor.

In this sample, this clonotype turned up a few times. The chain combines TRBV12-3 or TRBV12-4 with TRBJ1-4, with 8 bases that match TRBD1. The CDR3 length is 14 residues. The J segment lost 8 bases and the V segment lost 6 bases, leaving 8 bases of the junction unmatched. CDR3 nucleotides: TGTGCCAGCAGACCGGACAGGGTAGGAGAAAAACTGTTTTTT. Its protein is CASRPDRVGEKLFF.

V is TRBV7-6 and J is TRBJ2-2, with 14 bases aligning to TRBD2. Germline V gives CDR1 SGHVS, CDR2 FNYEAQ. J gave up 7 bases and V 2 bases, and 6 bases lay outside the gene matches. There are 17 residues in the CDR3. CDR3 residues: CASSLTGTSGSGGELFF. The CDR3 DNA reads TGTGCCAGCAGCTTAACCGGGACTAGCGGGAGTGGCGGGGAGCTGTTTTTT.

The table lists this clonotype with a few counts. The gene calls are TRBV24-1 and TRBJ2-3; 7 bases fit TRBD2. The germline V gene has CDR1 KGHDR and CDR2 SFDVKD. Trimming cost V 3 bases and J 1 base; bases outside gene matches: 3. The CDR3 contains 15 residues. In nucleotides, the CDR3 is TGTGCCACCAGTGATCGAACTAGCGGCACAGATACGCAGTATTTT. Translated: CATSDRTSGTDTQYF.

The gene calls are TRBV2 and TRBJ2-5; 7 positions agree with TRBD1. The CDR3 sequence is 13 residues long. The ends lost 6 bases at V and 5 bases at J; junction bases unmatched: 6. The germline CDR1 and CDR2 sequences are SNHLY and FYNNEI. The CDR3 spells CASRRGRGETQYF. The CDR3 nucleotides read TGTGCCAGCAGGAGGGGGCGAGGGGAGACCCAGTACTTC. The full variable domain, its missing parts supplied by reference TRBV2 and TRBJ2-5, is EPEVTQTPSHQVTQMGQEVILRCVPISNHLYFYWYRQILGQKVEFLVSFYNNEISEKSEIFDDQFSVERPDGSNFTLKIRSTKLEDSAMYFCASRRGRGETQYFGPGTRLLVL.

The chain employs TRBV12-3 or TRBV12-4 and TRBJ1-1, with D tentatively TRBD1 (5 bases). The CDR3 consists of 16 residues. V was pared by 5 bases and J by 10 bases, with 26 bases between. CDR3 nucleotides: TGTGCCAGCAGTAAGGGGTCTAGGGCAGGGAGAGTAGGAGCTTTCTTT. Its translation: CASSKGSRAGRVGAFF.

This clonotype was counted ten times or more. The chain joins TRBV5-8 to TRBJ2-1; TRBD2 matches at 9 bases. CDR3 length: 15 amino acids. Germline CDR1 reads SGHTS; CDR2 reads YDEGEE. V dropped 4 bases and J dropped 4; count of bases not matched to a gene: 6. CDR3 protein: CASSLGLASYNEQFF. Written as DNA, the CDR3 is TGTGCCAGCAGCCTCGGACTAGCGAGTTACAATGAGCAGTTCTTC.

The rearrangement uses TRBV12-3 or TRBV12-4 and TRBJ1-2; D is unclear. V lost 1 base and J lost 8, with 11 bases in between. The CDR3 loop spans 13 amino acids. Here the CDR3 reads CASSLVTLAGYTF. The DNA of the CDR3 is TGTGCCAGCAGTTTAGTCACTCTGGCCGGCTACACCTTC.

This clonotype was seen a few times. The chain combines TRBV6-1 with TRBJ1-1, with 7 positions matching TRBD1. The CDR3 has 14 residues. Per germline, CDR1 MNHNS and CDR2 SASEGT. J lost 1 base, V lost 6 bases, and 5 bases had no gene match. Written as DNA, the CDR3 is TGTGCCAGCAGGAGACAGGGAGGGAACACTGAAGCTTTCTTT. Amino acids: CASRRQGGNTEAFF.

This chain uses TRBV12-3 or TRBV12-4 with TRBJ1-4; TRBD1 aligns across 8 bases. Trimming at V came to 2 bases and at J to 11 bases, leaving 4 bases not matched to a gene. This CDR3 comprises 13 residues. The CDR3 loop reads CASSLHDRGKLFF. The CDR3 nucleotides are TGTGCCAGCAGTTTACATGACAGGGGTAAACTGTTTTTT.

The chain couples TRBV24-1 to TRBJ2-2; tentatively, D is TRBD2 (7 bases). V lost 9 bases, J lost 2 bases, and 12 bases lay in between. Germline CDR1 KGHDR, CDR2 SFDVKD. This CDR3 has 14 amino acids. The CDR3: CATRGALNTGELFF. CDR3 in DNA: TGTGCCACCCGGGGGGCTCTAAACACCGGGGAGCTGTTTTTT.

This clonotype was seen only a few times. The V and J genes are TRBV6-6 and TRBJ2-5; 8 bases line up with TRBD1. The J segment lost 5 bases and the V segment lost 7 bases, leaving 6 bases of the junction unmatched. Germline V CDR1 and CDR2: MNHNY, SVGAGI (reference sequence). This CDR3 has 13 amino acids. The CDR3 loop reads CASINRGTETQYF. The CDR3 DNA sequence: TGTGCCAGCATTAACAGGGGGACGGAGACCCAGTACTTC.

Ten or more counts support this clonotype. The chain couples TRBV20-1 to TRBJ2-7, with TRBD2 matching 10 bases. Germline CDR1 reads DFQATT; CDR2 reads SNEGSKA (reference sequence). The CDR3 is 15 amino acids. The V gene end was trimmed by 0 bases and the J gene end by 4 bases; junction bases not matched to a gene: 6. The CDR3 DNA follows: TGCAGTGCTAGAGAACTTGGACTAGCGGAATACGAGCAGTACTTC. Residues: CSARELGLAEYEQYF.

This clonotype occurred a few times. The rearrangement uses TRBV7-8 and TRBJ2-1, with D possibly matching TRBD2 (5 bases). V dropped 2 bases and J dropped 3 bases, with 17 bases sitting between them. The CDR3 has 17 amino acids. CDR1 and CDR2 (germline): SGHVS, FQNEAQ. The CDR3, as DNA: TGTGCCAGCAGCTTAACTACGGGGATAAGGGACTACAATGAGCAGTTCTTC. Translated, it gives CASSLTTGIRDYNEQFF.

This clonotype was picked up many times. The chain carries TRBV7-2 and TRBJ2-5; 7 positions match TRBD1. The CDR3 is 14 amino acids. Germline CDR1 and CDR2: SGHTA and FQGNSA. J gave up 2 bases and V 8 bases, and 8 bases lay outside the gene matches. This chain's CDR3 is CASQKNRGQETQYF. Written as DNA, the CDR3 is TGTGCCAGCCAAAAAAACAGGGGTCAAGAGACCCAGTACTTC.

In its sample, this clonotype was seen a few times. The J gene is TRBJ2-1, the V gene TRBV3-1, with TRBD1 as a possible D gene (6 bases). This CDR3 region has 16 residues. Germline V gene lookup returns CDR1 LGHDT and CDR2 YNNKEL (reference sequence). With 1 base removed from V and 6 bases from J, the gap between germline ends came to 16 bases. DNA for the CDR3: TGTGCCAGCAGCCAAGCATTCGGGACAAGGGTCAATGAGCAGTTCTTC. Amino acids: CASSQAFGTRVNEQFF.

Only a few counts were recorded for this clonotype. This rearrangement joins TRBV7-2 to TRBJ1-3, with D possibly TRBD1 on 5 matching bases. Germline CDR1 reads SGHTA; CDR2 reads FQGNSA. The germline V and J ends were trimmed by 5 bases and 2 bases, with 13 bases remaining between them. The CDR3 length is 15 residues. This chain's CDR3 is CASSRDQGAGNTIYF. The CDR3 region has the DNA TGTGCCAGCAGCCGAGATCAGGGAGCTGGAAACACCATATATTTT.

There are a few counts of this clonotype. The gene calls are TRBV6-2 or TRBV6-3 and TRBJ2-2, with D hard to call. CDR1 and CDR2 from the germline V gene are MNHEY and SVGEGT. Trimming shortened V by 6 bases and J by 7 bases, and 3 bases separated the two germline ends. The CDR3 contains 10 residues. CDR3 nucleotide sequence: TGTGCCAGCAGGAACGGGGAGCTGTTTTTT. This encodes CASRNGELFF.

This sequence joins TRBV7-8 and TRBJ2-7, with D uncertain. The CDR3 runs 16 residues. Between the trimmed V and J ends, which lost 4 bases and 2 bases, there was a span of 18 bases. Germline loops: CDR1 SGHVS, CDR2 FQNEAQ. DNA of the CDR3: TGTGCCAGCAGCTCCTACTCCGGGTCAGCGACCTACGAGCAGTACTTC. This codes for CASSSYSGSATYEQYF. Based on the CDR3 plus reference TRBV7-8 and TRBJ2-7, the full variable domain is GAGVSQSPRYKVAKRGQDVALRCDPISGHVSLFWYQQALGQGPEFLTYFQNEAQLDKSGLPSDRFFAERPEGSVSTLKIQRTQQEDSAVYLCASSSYSGSATYEQYFGPGTRLTVT.

The chain couples TRBV4-1 to TRBJ2-1; D is undetermined. Trimming took 2 bases from V and 3 from J, leaving 5 bases between them. This CDR3 comprises 13 residues. In germline, CDR1 is MGHRA, CDR2 YSYEKL. The CDR3 reads CASSQSIYNEQFF. CDR3 sequence (DNA): TGCGCCAGCAGCCAATCAATCTACAATGAGCAGTTCTTC.

This clonotype was found many times. The chain joins TRBV10-3 to TRBJ2-3, with D unclear. V lost 2 bases, J lost 6 bases, and 9 bases lay in between. The CDR3 is made up of 13 amino acids. CDR1 is ENHRY, CDR2 SYGVKD, per germline. The CDR3 here is CAISEPVPDTQYF. DNA of the CDR3: TGTGCCATCAGTGAGCCGGTGCCGGATACGCAGTATTTT.

This clonotype was counted once. The chain is built from TRBV4-1 and TRBJ2-2; D remains ambiguous. There are 13 residues in the CDR3. The ends were cut back, 0 bases at V and 6 bases at J, with 5 bases in the middle. CDR1 MGHRA and CDR2 YSYEKL come from the germline V gene. The CDR3 nucleotides read TGCGCCAGCAGCCAAGATCGCCCCGGGGAGCTGTTTTTT. It encodes CASSQDRPGELFF.

V and J are TRBV12-3 or TRBV12-4 and TRBJ2-2, with a possible D match to TRBD2 (6 bases). Deletions cut 2 bases from V and 4 bases from J, with 8 bases between. CDR3 length: 14 amino acids. CDR3 loop: CASSLSGVTGELFF. In nucleotides, the CDR3 is TGTGCCAGCAGTTTATCGGGGGTCACCGGGGAGCTGTTTTTT.

The chain couples TRBV6-1 to TRBJ2-7; D is perhaps TRBD2 (6 bases). Trimming took off 5 bases at V and 0 bases at J, with 14 bases between the two ends. The CDR3 is made up of 15 amino acids. The germline V gene encodes CDR1 MNHNS and CDR2 SASEGT. In DNA, the CDR3 is TGTGCCAGCAGTCCCTGGGACTTCAGCTCCTACGAGCAGTACTTC. This gives the protein CASSPWDFSSYEQYF.

This sequence joins TRBV12-3 or TRBV12-4 and TRBJ1-1, with unresolved D. The CDR3 runs to 14 residues. V lost 5 bases and J 0 bases, leaving 10 bases between the germline ends. The chain's CDR3 is CASSPHHMNTEAFF. DNA for the CDR3: TGTGCCAGCAGTCCCCACCACATGAACACTGAAGCTTTCTTT.